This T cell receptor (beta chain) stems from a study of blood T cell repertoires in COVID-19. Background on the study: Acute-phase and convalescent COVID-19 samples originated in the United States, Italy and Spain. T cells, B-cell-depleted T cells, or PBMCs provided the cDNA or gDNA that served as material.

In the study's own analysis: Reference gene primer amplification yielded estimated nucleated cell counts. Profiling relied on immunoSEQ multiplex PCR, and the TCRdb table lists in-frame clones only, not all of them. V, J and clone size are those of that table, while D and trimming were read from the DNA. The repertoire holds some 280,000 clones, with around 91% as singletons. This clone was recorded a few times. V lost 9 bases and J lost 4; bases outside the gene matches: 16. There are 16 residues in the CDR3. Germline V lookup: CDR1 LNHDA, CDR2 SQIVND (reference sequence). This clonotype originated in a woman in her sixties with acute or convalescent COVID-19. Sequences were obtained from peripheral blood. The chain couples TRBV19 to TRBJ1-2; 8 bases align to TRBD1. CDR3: CASRSQERTGSYGYTF. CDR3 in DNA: TGTGCCAGCAGATCCCAGGAACGGACAGGGAGCTATGGCTACACCTTC.